The TCR beta chain under discussion was sequenced for a study of cytomegalovirus exposure and HLA in healthy donors. The study, taken as a whole, reports: Most TCR sequences were seen very rarely across donors, but some public TCRs occurred in many.

The primer mix had 60 Vbeta and 13 Jbeta primers. Data came from immunoSEQ multiplex PCR; TCRdb stores just in-frame clones and leaves some out. The ten top clones account for less than 5%, within a sample of approximately 80,000 clones. The CDR3 is made up of 14 amino acids. CDR1 WNHNN and CDR2 SYGVQD come from the germline V gene (reference sequence). The V gene lost 3 bases and the J gene lost 5 bases, with 14 bases spanning the gap. With regard to this clone: As yet, its antigen is unknown.

J is TRBJ2-7 and V is TRBV10-1, with D uncertain. The sample comprised PBMCs. The clonotype originates from a man between 18 and 35 years old in good health and CMV-seropositive. CDR3 residues: CASSDPLAPNEQYF. CDR3 DNA: TGCGCCAGCAGTGACCCCCTGGCCCCGAACGAGCAGTACTTC.